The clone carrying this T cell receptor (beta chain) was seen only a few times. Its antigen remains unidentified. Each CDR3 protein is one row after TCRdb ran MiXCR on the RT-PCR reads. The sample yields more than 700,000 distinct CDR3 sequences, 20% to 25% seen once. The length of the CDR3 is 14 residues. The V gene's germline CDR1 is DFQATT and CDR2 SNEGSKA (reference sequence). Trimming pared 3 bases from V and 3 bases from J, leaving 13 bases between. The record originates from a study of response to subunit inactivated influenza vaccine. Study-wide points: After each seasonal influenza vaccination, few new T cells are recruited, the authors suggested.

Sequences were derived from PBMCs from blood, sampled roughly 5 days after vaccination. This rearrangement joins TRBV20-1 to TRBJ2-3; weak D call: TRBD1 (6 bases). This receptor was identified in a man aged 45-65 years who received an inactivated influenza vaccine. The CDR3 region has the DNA TGCAGTGCTAGTCCACAGGGTAGGACAGATACGCAGTATTTT. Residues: CSASPQGRTDTQYF.